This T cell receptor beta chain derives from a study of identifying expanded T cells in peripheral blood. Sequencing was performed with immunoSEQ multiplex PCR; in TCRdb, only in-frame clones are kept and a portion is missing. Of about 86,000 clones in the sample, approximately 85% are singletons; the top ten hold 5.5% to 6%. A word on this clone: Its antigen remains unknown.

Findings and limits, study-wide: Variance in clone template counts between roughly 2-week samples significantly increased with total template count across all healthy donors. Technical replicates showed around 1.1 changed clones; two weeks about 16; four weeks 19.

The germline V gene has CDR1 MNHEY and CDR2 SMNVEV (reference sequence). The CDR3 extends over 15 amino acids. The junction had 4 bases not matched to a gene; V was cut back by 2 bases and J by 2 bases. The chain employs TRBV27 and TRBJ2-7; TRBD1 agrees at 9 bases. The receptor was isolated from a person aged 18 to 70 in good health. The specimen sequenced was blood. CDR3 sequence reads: CASSLGGTGPYEQYF. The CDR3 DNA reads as TGTGCCAGCAGTTTAGGTGGGACAGGGCCCTACGAGCAGTACTTC.